This T cell receptor beta chain was observed in a study of blood T cell repertoires in COVID-19. Here immunoSEQ multiplex PCR was the method, and the copy in TCRdb shows in-frame clones only, minus some. The sample contains approximately 60,000 clones, 70% to 90% of which appear only once. CDR1 is MNHNY, CDR2 SVGAGI, per germline (reference sequence). Deletions cut 11 bases from V and 2 bases from J, with 13 bases between. The CDR3 is 14 residues long. The sequence was obtained from an elderly man with acute or convalescent COVID-19. Sequencing was performed on peripheral blood. V and J are TRBV6-6 and TRBJ1-6; no clear D gene. CDR3 sequence reads: CAVSGEPYNSPLHF. DNA of the CDR3: TGTGCCGTAAGCGGGGAACCCTATAATTCACCCCTCCACTTT.